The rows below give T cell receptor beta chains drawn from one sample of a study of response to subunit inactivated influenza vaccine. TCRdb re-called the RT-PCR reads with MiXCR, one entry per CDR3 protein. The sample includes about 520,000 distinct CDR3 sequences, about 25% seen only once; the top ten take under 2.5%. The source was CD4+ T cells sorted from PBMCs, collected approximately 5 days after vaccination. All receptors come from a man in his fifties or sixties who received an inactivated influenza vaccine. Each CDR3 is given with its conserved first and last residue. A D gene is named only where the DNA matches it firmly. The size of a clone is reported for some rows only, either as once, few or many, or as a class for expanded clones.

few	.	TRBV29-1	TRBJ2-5	TGCAGCGTTGAACGGGGTGCAGGAAGCCAAGAGACCCAGTACTTC	CSVERGAGSQETQYF
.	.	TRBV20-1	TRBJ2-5	TGCAGTGCTAGAGCGGCCCCACTCCAAGGGACCCAGTACTTC	CSARAAPLQGTQYF
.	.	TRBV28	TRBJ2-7	TGTGCCAGCAGGCAGGACTACCGATACGAGCAGTACTTC	CASRQDYRYEQYF
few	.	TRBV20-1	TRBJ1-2	TGCAGTGCTAGCCTAAGGACGGGTTTTAGCGGCTACACCTTC	CSASLRTGFSGYTF
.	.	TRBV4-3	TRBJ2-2	TGCGCCAGCAGCCAAGATCTCCGGGATTCGAACACCGGGGAGCTGTTTTTT	CASSQDLRDSNTGELFF
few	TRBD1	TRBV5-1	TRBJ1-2	TGCGCCAGCAGCTCAGCCCCCCCGGGACAGGGATATGGCTACACCTTC	CASSSAPPGQGYGYTF
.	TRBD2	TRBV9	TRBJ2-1	TGTGCCAGCAGCCCTATTAGCGGGAGCAGGAACAATGAGCAGTTCTTC	CASSPISGSRNNEQFF
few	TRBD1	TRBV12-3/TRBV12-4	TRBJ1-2	TGTGCCAGCAGTTGGGAGCCAGGGGGAATCTATGGCTACACCTTC	CASSWEPGGIYGYTF
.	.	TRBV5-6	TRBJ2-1	TGTGCCAGCAGCAAACCGGGACAAGCCTACAATGAGCAGTTCTTC	CASSKPGQAYNEQFF
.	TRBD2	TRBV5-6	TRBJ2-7	TGTGCCAGCAGCTCCTTAGCGGGAGGATCGCAGTACTTC	CASSSLAGGSQYF
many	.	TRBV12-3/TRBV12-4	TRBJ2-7	TGTGCCAGCAGTTTATATGTAGCTAATTCCTACGAGCAGTACTTC	CASSLYVANSYEQYF